These 8 T cell receptor beta chains originate from one sample sequenced in a study of identical twins. From the 5' RACE reads, TCRdb called clonotypes with MiXCR, one entry per CDR3 protein. The data show around 480,000 distinct CDR3 sequences, 12% to 15% seen once. This same sample was also part of a study on yellow fever vaccine responses in identical twins.

The specimen was CD4+ T cells sorted from blood. The receptor source for this set is a woman younger than 35 in good health.

This chain uses TRBV25-1 with TRBJ1-2, with TRBD1 matching 7 bases. The V gene end was trimmed by 6 bases and the J gene end by 6 bases; junction bases not matched to a gene: 7. The CDR3 is 13 residues long. Germline loops: CDR1 MGHDK, CDR2 SYGVNS. CDR3 nucleotide sequence: TGTGCCAGCAGCGGGACAGTGGGGAATGGCTACACCTTC. It specifies CASSGTVGNGYTF.

The sample holds many counts of this clonotype. V is TRBV7-8 and J is TRBJ2-1; 9 nucleotides line up with TRBD1. The length of the CDR3 is 15 residues. The V segment lost 5 bases and the J segment 5 bases; nucleotides outside the gene matches: 7. CDR1 SGHVS and CDR2 FQNEAQ come from the germline V gene. The CDR3, as DNA: TGTGCCAGCAGCCGAGGACAGGGGTTCAACAATGAGCAGTTCTTC. Translated: CASSRGQGFNNEQFF.

The chain couples TRBV25-1 to TRBJ1-5; D call uncertain. With 4 bases removed from V and 6 bases from J, the gap between germline ends came to 10 bases. Germline V gives CDR1 MGHDK, CDR2 SYGVNS. The CDR3 totals 13 residues. CDR3 nucleotides: TGTGCCAGCAGTGGAGACGGATTTCAGCCCCAGCATTTT. Translated, it gives CASSGDGFQPQHF. Combining the CDR3 with reference TRBV25-1 and TRBJ1-5 gives the whole variable domain EADIYQTPRYLVIGTGKKITLECSQTMGHDKMYWYQQDPGMELHLIHYSYGVNSTEKGDLSSESTVSRIRTEHFPLTLESARPSHTSQYLCASSGDGFQPQHFGDGTRLSIL.

The chain combines TRBV20-1 with TRBJ1-1, with 7 bases identical to TRBD1. Germline V CDR1 and CDR2: DFQATT, SNEGSKA (reference sequence). The CDR3 is made up of 12 amino acids. After removal of 6 bases from V and 3 bases from J, the junction contained 4 bases not matched to a gene. CDR3 DNA sequence: TGCAGTGCCAAACAGGGGCACACTGAAGCTTTCTTT. It yields the protein CSAKQGHTEAFF.

This CDR3 is CASSSAPGLAMRYTGELFF. For the CDR3, the DNA is TGTGCCAGCAGCTCAGCCCCGGGACTAGCTATGAGATACACCGGGGAGCTGTTTTTT. V is TRBV5-5 and J is TRBJ2-2; 9 bases line up with TRBD2. The CDR3 has 19 residues. After removal of 3 bases from V and 3 bases from J, the junction contained 15 bases not matched to a gene. From germline, CDR1 is SGHKS and CDR2 YYEKEE (reference sequence).

This clonotype came up a few times. The chain employs TRBV29-1 and TRBJ1-1, with D uncertain. Trimming cost V 6 bases and J 4 bases, with 15 bases left between them. CDR3 length: 13 amino acids. Germline loops: CDR1 SQVTM, CDR2 ANQGSEA. CDR3 amino acids: CSVCHKTGTEAFF. DNA for the CDR3: TGCAGCGTATGCCACAAGACCGGCACTGAAGCTTTCTTT.

At least ten counts were recorded for this clonotype. V and J are TRBV28 and TRBJ2-7; tentative D call: TRBD2 (5 bases). This CDR3 has 13 residues. V shed 5 bases and J shed 9 bases, with 17 bases lying between them. Germline CDR1 and CDR2: MDHEN and SYDVKM. The CDR3 DNA reads as TGTGCCAGCAGTCCCCAGACTACTGTCTCGCAGTACTTC. It is translated as CASSPQTTVSQYF.

The chain links TRBV6-5 to TRBJ2-3, with TRBD2 as a possible D gene (5 bases). The V gene lost 4 bases and the J gene lost 4 bases, with 12 bases spanning the gap. The germline CDR1 and CDR2 sequences are MNHEY and SVGAGI. The CDR3 runs to 14 residues. DNA of the CDR3: TGTGCCAGCAGTTCGACAATAGCGTCAGATACGCAGTATTTT. Translated, it gives CASSSTIASDTQYF.